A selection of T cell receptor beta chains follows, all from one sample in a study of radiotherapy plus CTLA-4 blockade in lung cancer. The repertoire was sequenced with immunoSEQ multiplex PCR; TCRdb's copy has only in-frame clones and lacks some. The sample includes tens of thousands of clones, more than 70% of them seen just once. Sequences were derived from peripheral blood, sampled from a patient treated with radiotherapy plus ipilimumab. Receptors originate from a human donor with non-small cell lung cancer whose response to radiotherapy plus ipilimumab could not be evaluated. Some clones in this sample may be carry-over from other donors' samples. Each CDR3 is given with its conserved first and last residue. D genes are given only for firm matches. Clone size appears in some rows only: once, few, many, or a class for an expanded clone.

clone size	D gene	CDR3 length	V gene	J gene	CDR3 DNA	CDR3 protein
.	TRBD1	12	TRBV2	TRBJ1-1	TGTGCCAGCGGACAGGGGAGAACTGAAGCTTTCTTT	CASGQGRTEAFF
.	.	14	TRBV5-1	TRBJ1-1	TGCGCCAGCAATAAGGACAGTTTGAACACTGAAGCTTTCTTT	CASNKDSLNTEAFF
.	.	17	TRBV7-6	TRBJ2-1	TGTGCCAGCAGCGGCAGACAAGGGGCGCAAGGGGGTAATGAGCAGTTCTTC	CASSGRQGAQGGNEQFF
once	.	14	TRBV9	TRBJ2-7	TGTGCCAGCAGCGTAGCGCCAGGGATCTACGAGCAGTACTTC	CASSVAPGIYEQYF
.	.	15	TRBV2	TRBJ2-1	TGTGCCAGCCTTATCCTGGGGGGCTCCTACAATGAGCAGTTCTTC	CASLILGGSYNEQFF
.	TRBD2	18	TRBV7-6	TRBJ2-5	TGTGCCAGCAGCCATTTGACTAGCGGGGGGCCAAACCAAGAGACCCAGTACTTC	CASSHLTSGGPNQETQYF
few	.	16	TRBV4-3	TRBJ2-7	TGCGCCAGCAGCCAAAGCGCGGGCGTAACCTCCTACGAGCAGTACTTC	CASSQSAGVTSYEQYF
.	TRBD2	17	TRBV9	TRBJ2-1	TGTGCCAGCAGCATACATAGCGGGGGGTCCTCCTACAATGAGCAGTTCTTC	CASSIHSGGSSYNEQFF
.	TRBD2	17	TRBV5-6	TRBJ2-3	TGTGCCAGCAGCTTGATATCGGGACTAGTCTCCACAGATACGCAGTATTTT	CASSLISGLVSTDTQYF
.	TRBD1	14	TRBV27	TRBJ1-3	TGTGCCAGCAGTTTATCAGGGGGCGGAAACACCATATATTTT	CASSLSGGGNTIYF
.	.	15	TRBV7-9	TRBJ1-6	TGTGCCAGCAGCTCAGAGGGCTCCTATAATTCACCCCTCCACTTT	CASSSEGSYNSPLHF
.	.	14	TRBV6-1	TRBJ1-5	TGTGCCAGCAGGACAGGTTATAGCAATCAGCCCCAGCATTTT	CASRTGYSNQPQHF
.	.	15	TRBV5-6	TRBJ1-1	TGTGCCAGCAGCTTGGTTGGGGGCTCGAACACTGAAGCTTTCTTT	CASSLVGGSNTEAFF
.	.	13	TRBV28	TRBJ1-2	TGTGCCAGCAGAAGAGGGCAGGGAGGAGGCTACACCTTC	CASRRGQGGGYTF
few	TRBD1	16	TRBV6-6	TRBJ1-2	TGTGCCAGCAGTGCCTTCGGGACAGGGGGGATCTATGGCTACACCTTC	CASSAFGTGGIYGYTF
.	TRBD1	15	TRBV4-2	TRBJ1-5	TGTGCCAGCAGCCAACGACAGGGCCTCAATCAGCCCCAGCATTTT	CASSQRQGLNQPQHF
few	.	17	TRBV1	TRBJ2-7	TGCACCAGCAGCCAAGGGCCCCAGGGTGGGATCTCCTACGAGCAGTACTTC	CTSSQGPQGGISYEQYF
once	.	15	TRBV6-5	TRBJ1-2	TGTGCCAGCAGTTATATATTAGCGGGGGGAGGTGGCTACACCTTC	CASSYILAGGGGYTF
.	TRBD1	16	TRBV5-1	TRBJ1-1	TGCGCCAGCAGCCAAGGACAGGGAGGTGGTGACACTGAAGCTTTCTTT	CASSQGQGGGDTEAFF
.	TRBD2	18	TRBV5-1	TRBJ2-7	TGCGCCAGCAGCCAAAGGGGGGTAGCGGGGGGGATCTCCTACGAGCAGTACTTC	CASSQRGVAGGISYEQYF
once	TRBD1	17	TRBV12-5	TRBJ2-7	TGTGCTAGTGGCCTAACAGGGGGGACAGGGCGATCCTACGAGCAGTACTTC	CASGLTGGTGRSYEQYF
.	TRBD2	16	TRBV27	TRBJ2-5	TGTGCCAGCAGACCGACTAGCGGGGGGGCCCGAGAGACCCAGTACTTC	CASRPTSGGARETQYF
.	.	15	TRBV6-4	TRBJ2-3	TGTGCCAGCAGTCAACAGGAGCTCAGCACAGATACGCAGTATTTT	CASSQQELSTDTQYF